This TCR beta chain was documented in a study of T-cell memory formation after mild COVID-19. TCRdb used MiXCR to reprocess the 5' RACE reads, holding one entry per CDR3 protein. This table holds under 400,000 distinct CDR3 sequences, around 20% found once. Points from the study as a whole: The authors left the SARS-CoV-2 specificity of second-wave clones peaking on day 37 unconfirmed.

Germline V gives CDR1 LGHNA, CDR2 YSLEER. Trimming shortened V by 3 bases and J by 2 bases, and 14 bases separated the two germline ends. The CDR3 sequence is 16 residues long. This clonotype has just a few counts. Its matching antigen is unknown. This sequence originates from an adult woman who had mild COVID-19 (a few samples of this study predate the infection). Cell type and time point are not known. The source material was PBMCs or a T cell subset sorted from them (not recorded which). J is TRBJ2-1 and V is TRBV4-3, with D perhaps matching TRBD1 (5 bases). The CDR3 DNA reads as TGCGCCAGCAGCCAGACCCCGCAGGGTACCTACAATGAGCAGTTCTTC. This sequence encodes CASSQTPQGTYNEQFF.